The clone carrying this T cell receptor beta chain was detected a few times. This entry belongs to a study of blood T cell repertoires in COVID-19. Across the whole study: Some COVID-19 samples were acute and others convalescent; all came from the United States, Italy and Spain. From T cells, B-cell-depleted T cells, or PBMCs came the material, which was cDNA or gDNA.

The authors' processing: From reference gene primer amplification, estimates of nucleated cell counts were derived. The data were produced by immunoSEQ multiplex PCR, yet TCRdb's version contains in-frame clones alone and is incomplete. V, J and clone size reflect that table, while D and trimming were determined from the DNA. Here the sample spans roughly 170,000 clones, 70% to 90% being singletons. This clonotype was sampled from a man aged 65 to 79 with active or convalescent COVID-19. Sequenced sample: peripheral blood.

CDR3 protein: CASSWAGGTGELFF. The CDR3 DNA reads as TGTGCCAGCAGTTGGGCAGGTGGGACCGGGGAGCTGTTTTTT. This rearrangement joins TRBV2 to TRBJ2-2; D call uncertain. The germline CDR1 and CDR2 sequences are SNHLY and FYNNEI. V was clipped by 5 bases and J by 5 bases, with 12 bases between them. The CDR3 consists of 14 residues.